This paragraph reports one TCR beta chain. Sequencing used immunoSEQ multiplex PCR; TCRdb keeps in-frame clones, though not all of them. The sample records some 57,000 clones, about 87% being singletons. This specimen belongs to a study of blood T cell repertoires in COVID-19. The specimen was peripheral blood. The origin of this receptor is a man in his sixties or seventies with acute or convalescent COVID-19.

The CDR3 loop is CASSPGGEYEQYF. CDR3 in DNA: TGTGCCAGCAGCCCCGGGGGAGAGTACGAGCAGTACTTC. The rearrangement links TRBV5-4 to TRBJ2-7; D perhaps matches TRBD2 (6 bases). This CDR3 contains 13 residues. Trimming shortened V by 4 bases and J by 4 bases, and 12 bases separated the two germline ends. The germline gives CDR1 SGHNT, CDR2 YYREEE (reference sequence).